The 17 T cell receptor beta chains presented below share a single source sample, sequenced in a study of cytomegalovirus exposure and HLA in healthy donors. Primers for the PCR totalled 60 Vbeta and 13 Jbeta. The table came from immunoSEQ multiplex PCR; TCRdb's copy has only in-frame clones and leaves some out. Found here are about 200,000 clones, less than 80% of them singletons; the top ten hold 3.5% to 5%. Sequencing was carried out using PBMCs. Receptors were obtained from a woman between 25 and 40 years old in good health and CMV-seropositive.

V usage is TRBV29-1 and J usage is TRBJ2-7; a weak D match, TRBD1 (6 bases). This CDR3 is 16 amino acids long. CDR1 is SQVTM, CDR2 ANQGSEA, per germline. The germline V and J ends were trimmed by 1 base and 2 bases, with 18 bases remaining between them. The CDR3: CSVEVEQGNLAYEQYF. The CDR3, as DNA: TGCAGCGTTGAAGTCGAACAGGGCAACCTGGCCTACGAGCAGTACTTC.

V gene TRBV19 combines with J gene TRBJ2-6; weak D call: TRBD2 (6 bases). Trimming stripped 3 bases from V and 0 bases from J, with 9 bases between. CDR3 size: 16 residues. CDR1 is LNHDA, CDR2 SQIVND, per germline (reference sequence). In DNA form, the CDR3 reads TGTGCCAGTAGTATTTGGGGGGACTCTGGGGCCAACGTCCTGACTTTC. It encodes CASSIWGDSGANVLTF.

The rearrangement uses TRBV19 and TRBJ2-7; D unresolved. Trimming stripped 1 base from V and 2 bases from J, with 9 bases between. In germline, CDR1 is LNHDA, CDR2 SQIVND (reference sequence). This CDR3 is built from 14 residues. The CDR3 reads CASSIARGAYEQYF. The CDR3 DNA follows: TGTGCCAGTAGTATAGCGCGCGGCGCCTACGAGCAGTACTTC.

The rearrangement links TRBV5-1 to TRBJ2-7; D is uncertain. The germline V gene encodes CDR1 SGHRS and CDR2 YFSETQ. The length of the CDR3 is 11 residues. Trimming shortened V by 2 bases and J by 4 bases, and 4 bases separated the two germline ends. The CDR3 loop is CASSFSYEQYF. CDR3 nucleotide sequence: TGCGCCAGCAGCTTTTCTTACGAGCAGTACTTC.

This clone has only one observation. This chain connects TRBV6-1 to TRBJ2-7; D might be TRBD1 (5 bases). V was pared by 5 bases and J by 2 bases, with 10 bases between. This CDR3 is 13 amino acids long. CDR1 is MNHNS, CDR2 SASEGT, per germline. The CDR3 nucleotides read TGTGCCAGCAGTTTTGGACAACCCTACGAGCAGTACTTC. As protein: CASSFGQPYEQYF.

This chain uses TRBV10-3 with TRBJ2-5, with 9 bases lining up with TRBD1. Trimming took 10 bases from V and 2 from J; bases not matched to a gene: 8. The CDR3 extends over 14 amino acids. Per the germline V gene, CDR1 is ENHRY and CDR2 is SYGVKD. The CDR3 spells CATENDRGQETQYF. DNA for the CDR3: TGTGCCACCGAAAATGACAGGGGGCAAGAGACCCAGTACTTC.

V and J are TRBV7-9 and TRBJ1-2; 10 bases are a match to TRBD1. The CDR3 runs to 15 residues. From germline, CDR1 is SEHNR and CDR2 FQNEAQ (reference sequence). With V trimmed by 3 bases and J by 3 bases, 4 bases remained unmatched. For the CDR3, the DNA is TGTGCCAGCAGCTTCGGGACAGGGGACGACTATGGCTACACCTTC. This codes for CASSFGTGDDYGYTF. The full variable domain, in which reference TRBV7-9 and TRBJ1-2 provide the parts outside the CDR3, is DTGVSQNPRHKITKRGQNVTFRCDPISEHNRLYWYRQTLGQGPEFLTYFQNEAQLEKSRLLSDRFSAERPKGSFSTLEIQRTEQGDSAMYLCASSFGTGDDYGYTFGSGTRLTVV.

The genes are TRBV6-6 and TRBJ2-1; D may be TRBD1 (5 bases). The CDR3 has 12 amino acids. Germline V gene data show CDR1 as MNHNY and CDR2 as SVGAGI (reference sequence). V lost 8 bases and J lost 7, with 12 bases in between. The CDR3: CASWGLRNEQFF. The CDR3 DNA follows: TGTGCCAGCTGGGGCCTAAGAAATGAGCAGTTCTTC.

The chain has TRBV5-4 and TRBJ2-7, with TRBD1 matching 7 bases. CDR3 length equals 14 residues. V was clipped by 0 bases and J by 3 bases; unmatched bases: 3. Germline V gives CDR1 SGHNT, CDR2 YYREEE (reference sequence). The CDR3 nucleotides read TGTGCCAGCAGCTTGGAGGACAGGAGCTACGAGCAGTACTTC. Amino acids: CASSLEDRSYEQYF. The variable domain in full, with the rest retrieved from reference TRBV5-4 and TRBJ2-7, is ETGVTQSPTHLIKTRGQQVTLRCSSQSGHNTVSWYQQALGQGPQFIFQYYREEENGRGNFPPRFSGLQFPNYSSELNVNALELDDSALYLCASSLEDRSYEQYFGPGTRLTVT.

In regard to this clone: The sample holds other DNA sequences that translate to the same CDR3. The V and J genes are TRBV27 and TRBJ2-7; TRBD1 matches 7 bases. Losses at the gene ends were 4 bases for V and 1 base for J; bases not matched to a gene: 4. The CDR3 loop spans 14 amino acids. The germline gives CDR1 MNHEY, CDR2 SMNVEV (reference sequence). The CDR3 region is CASSWTGLSYEQYF. In nucleotides, the CDR3 is TGTGCCAGCAGTTGGACAGGATTATCCTACGAGCAGTACTTC.

The chain recombines TRBV10-3 with TRBJ2-5; 9 bases align to TRBD1. Germline loops: CDR1 ENHRY, CDR2 SYGVKD. The CDR3 is 14 amino acids. V was pared by 3 bases and J by 6 bases, with 5 bases of the junction left unmatched. CDR3: CAISEMTGGKTQYF. CDR3 DNA sequence: TGTGCCATCAGTGAAATGACAGGGGGGAAGACCCAGTACTTC.

The chain recombines TRBV7-2 with TRBJ1-6; 7 bases fit TRBD1. Germline V lookup: CDR1 SGHTA, CDR2 FQGNSA. The J segment lost 1 base and the V segment lost 3 bases, leaving 9 bases of the junction unmatched. The CDR3 runs to 18 residues. CDR3 nucleotide sequence: TGTGCCAGCAGCTTGGAGGGGGGACAGCGGTCCTATAATTCACCCCTCCACTTT. Translation gives CASSLEGGQRSYNSPLHF.

The chain recombines TRBV29-1 with TRBJ1-3; no reliable D call. Trimming shortened V by 3 bases and J by 8 bases, and 11 bases separated the two germline ends. CDR3 size: 12 residues. Germline CDR1 SQVTM, CDR2 ANQGSEA. In DNA form, the CDR3 reads TGCAGCGTTGATGTCACCGGGGACACCATATATTTT. Its translation is CSVDVTGDTIYF. Full variable domain (rest looked up from reference TRBV29-1 and TRBJ1-3): SAVISQKPSRDICQRGTSLTIQCQVDSQVTMMFWYRQQPGQSLTLIATANQGSEATYESGFVIDKFPISRPNLTFSTLTVSNMSPEDSSIYLCSVDVTGDTIYFGEGSWLTVV.

V is TRBV10-3 and J is TRBJ2-7; TRBD2 agrees at 8 bases. V lost 8 bases and J lost 4; bases outside the gene matches: 10. The CDR3 contains 14 residues. Germline V gives CDR1 ENHRY, CDR2 SYGVKD. CDR3 amino acids: CAIGSGGALYEQYF. Written as DNA, the CDR3 is TGTGCCATCGGATCGGGGGGGGCCCTATACGAGCAGTACTTC.

The rearrangement uses TRBV4-1 and TRBJ1-6; 10 nucleotides line up with TRBD1. The CDR3 is 16 amino acids. V trimming: 3 bases; J trimming: 9 bases; junction bases outside the gene matches: 8. Germline values: CDR1 MGHRA, CDR2 YSYEKL. The CDR3: CASSHYPDRGGSPLHF. Here the CDR3 DNA reads TGCGCCAGCAGCCACTATCCGGACAGGGGGGGTTCACCCCTCCACTTT.

The sample holds one count of this clone. The V gene is TRBV11-3, the J gene TRBJ1-1, with 7 bases aligning to TRBD1. Germline values: CDR1 SGHNT, CDR2 YENEEA. This CDR3 is built from 16 residues. The V and J ends lost 2 bases and 0 bases, in that order; junction bases with no gene match: 6. This CDR3 reads CASSLFSGTVNTEAFF. As DNA, the CDR3 is TGTGCCAGCAGCTTATTCTCCGGGACAGTGAACACTGAAGCTTTCTTT.

The rearrangement joins TRBV6-1 to TRBJ1-2, with TRBD1 identical over 7 bases. J gave up 14 bases and V 1 base, and 4 bases lay outside the gene matches. The CDR3 sequence is 11 residues long. CDR1 and CDR2 from the germline V gene are MNHNS and SASEGT. The CDR3 DNA is TGTGCCAGCAGTGAAGTAGGACAGGTTACCTTC. It is translated as CASSEVGQVTF.